This TCR beta chain came from a study of shared clonotypes between healthy human individuals. The method was immunoSEQ multiplex PCR; TCRdb's version includes in-frame clones alone and lacks a portion of them. The sample has roughly 490,000 clones; roughly 85% are singletons. Germline values: CDR1 MGHRA, CDR2 YSYEKL. The CDR3 extends over 15 amino acids. V was clipped by 0 bases and J by 5 bases, with 12 bases between them. This receptor was identified in a woman between 40 and 55 years old in good health. Some clones in this sample may be carry-over from other donors' samples. V is TRBV4-1 and J is TRBJ2-3; D possibly corresponds to TRBD2 (6 bases). Sequenced: PBMCs. CDR3 sequence: CASSQEGRPQDTQYF. The CDR3 DNA follows: TGCGCCAGCAGCCAAGAGGGGAGGCCGCAAGATACGCAGTATTTT.